The clone carrying this TCR beta chain was detected a few times. No antigen is known for it. This specimen comes from a study of T-cell memory formation after mild COVID-19. The overall study: TCR clustering was largely donor specific. Broader study findings: CD8+ contracting clones occupied EMRA, while CD4+ ones occupied mainly CM and EM. Detection of some responders pre-infection suggested pre-existing cross-reactive memory T cells participated.

After 5'RACE with constant-segment primers, TCR alpha and TCR beta cDNA libraries carrying sample barcodes and UMIs were obtained. TCRdb recomputed calls from the 5' RACE reads with MiXCR, one row per CDR3 protein. The data contain about 210,000 distinct CDR3 sequences, around 30% of them singletons. The sample was PBMCs or a T cell subset sorted from them (not recorded which). The TCR sequence derives from an adult woman who had mild COVID-19 (a few samples of this study predate the infection). Cell type and time point are not known.

CDR3 residues: CASSFLASSGANVLTF. The CDR3 nucleotides are TGTGCCAGCAGCTTCCTAGCCTCATCTGGGGCCAACGTCCTGACTTTC. This chain connects TRBV11-3 to TRBJ2-6, with a possible D match to TRBD2 (5 bases). CDR3 length equals 16 residues. In germline, CDR1 is SGHNT, CDR2 YENEEA. Trimming pared 3 bases from V and 1 base from J, leaving 10 bases between.